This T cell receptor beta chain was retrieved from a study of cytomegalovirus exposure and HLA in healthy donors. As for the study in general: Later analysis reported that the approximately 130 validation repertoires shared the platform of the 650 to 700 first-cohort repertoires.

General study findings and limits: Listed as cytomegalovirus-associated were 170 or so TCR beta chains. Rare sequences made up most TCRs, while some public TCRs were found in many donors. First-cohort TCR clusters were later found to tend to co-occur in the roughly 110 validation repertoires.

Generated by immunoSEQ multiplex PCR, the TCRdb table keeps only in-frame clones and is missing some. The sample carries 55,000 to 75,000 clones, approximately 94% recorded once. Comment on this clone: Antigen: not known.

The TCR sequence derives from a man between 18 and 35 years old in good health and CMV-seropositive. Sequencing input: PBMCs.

The CDR3 coding sequence is TGTGCCAGCAGCCCCGGGACTAGGACCTACGAGCAGTACTTC. Amino acid sequence: CASSPGTRTYEQYF. J is TRBJ2-7 and V is TRBV7-8; 8 bases fit TRBD2. The germline CDR1 and CDR2 sequences are SGHVS and FQNEAQ. The CDR3 sequence is 14 residues long. V shed 5 bases, J shed 2 bases, and the junction held 5 bases outside the gene matches.